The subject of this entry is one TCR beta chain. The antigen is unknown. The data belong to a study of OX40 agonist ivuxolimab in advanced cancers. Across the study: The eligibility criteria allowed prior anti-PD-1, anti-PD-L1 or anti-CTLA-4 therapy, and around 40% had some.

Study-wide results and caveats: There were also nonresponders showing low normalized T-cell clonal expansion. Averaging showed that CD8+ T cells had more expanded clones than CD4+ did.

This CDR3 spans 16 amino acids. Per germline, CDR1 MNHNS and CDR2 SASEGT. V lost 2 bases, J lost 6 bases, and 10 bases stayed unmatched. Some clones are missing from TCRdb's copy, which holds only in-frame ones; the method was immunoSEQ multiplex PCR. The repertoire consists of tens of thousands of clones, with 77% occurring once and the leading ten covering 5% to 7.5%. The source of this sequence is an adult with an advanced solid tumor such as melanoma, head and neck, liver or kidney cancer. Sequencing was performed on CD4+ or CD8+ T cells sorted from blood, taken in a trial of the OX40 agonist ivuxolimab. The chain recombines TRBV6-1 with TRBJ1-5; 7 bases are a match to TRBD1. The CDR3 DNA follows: TGTGCCAGCAGTGAAACATGGGCAGGGGGGGTTCAGCCCCAGCATTTT. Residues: CASSETWAGGVQPQHF.